A single sample gave rise to the 29 T cell receptor beta chains below, sequenced in a study of identical twins. TCRdb called the 5' RACE reads again in MiXCR, with one record for every CDR3 protein. The table includes hundreds of thousands of distinct CDR3 sequences, 21% detected once. The same data also went into a second study, on T cells expressing NK-cell markers.

Material: PBMCs. Every receptor here comes from a woman aged 18-35 years in good health.

The gene calls are TRBV12-3 or TRBV12-4 and TRBJ1-2, with TRBD1 matching over 10 bases. The CDR3 spans 17 residues. V gave up 5 bases and J gave up 6 bases; unmatched junction bases: 15. CDR3 DNA: TGTGCCAGCAGTCCGGACCTCGGGACAGGGGAAAGGAATGGCTACACCTTC. This codes for CASSPDLGTGERNGYTF.

The rearrangement links TRBV20-1 to TRBJ2-7, with D hard to call. Trimming removed 1 base at V and 0 bases at J, with 13 bases between. CDR1 is DFQATT and CDR2 is SNEGSKA in the germline V gene (reference sequence). The CDR3 sequence is 15 residues long. CDR3 residues: CSARGSDFSSYEQYF. The CDR3 nucleotides read TGCAGTGCTAGAGGGTCAGACTTTAGCTCCTACGAGCAGTACTTC.

The V call is TRBV5-1, the J call TRBJ2-1; 8 positions agree with TRBD1. Trimming at V came to 4 bases and at J to 0 bases, leaving 6 bases not matched to a gene. Germline values: CDR1 SGHRS, CDR2 YFSETQ. This CDR3 contains 16 residues. CDR3 in DNA: TGCGCCAGCAGCCGGGACAGGCCCCTCTCCTACAATGAGCAGTTCTTC. This gives the protein CASSRDRPLSYNEQFF.

This clonotype was counted many times. The rearrangement uses TRBV12-3 or TRBV12-4 and TRBJ2-2; D call uncertain. Trimming cost V 2 bases and J 0 bases, with 10 bases left between them. This CDR3 has 16 residues. CDR3 sequence: CASSLHGRTNTGELFF. The CDR3 region has the DNA TGTGCCAGCAGTTTACACGGGCGGACGAACACCGGGGAGCTGTTTTTT.

The chain couples TRBV6-1 to TRBJ1-1; tentatively, D is TRBD1 (6 bases). Deletions cut 6 bases from V and 3 bases from J, with 14 bases between. From germline, CDR1 is MNHNS and CDR2 SASEGT. This CDR3 contains 14 residues. The CDR3 protein is CASSSGAVYTEAFF. The CDR3, as DNA: TGTGCCAGCAGCTCGGGGGCTGTCTACACTGAAGCTTTCTTT.

The chain recombines TRBV9 with TRBJ1-2; D not certain. CDR1 and CDR2 from the germline V gene are SGDLS and YYNGEE. There are 14 residues in the CDR3. The V gene lost 6 bases and the J gene lost 8 bases, with 20 bases spanning the gap. This CDR3 is CASIVEPGAGGYTF. The CDR3 region has the DNA TGTGCCAGCATCGTGGAGCCGGGTGCGGGAGGCTACACCTTC.

The V and J genes are TRBV6-5 and TRBJ1-5; D gene uncertain. V lost 6 bases and J lost 7, with 10 bases in between. The V gene's germline CDR1 is MNHEY and CDR2 SVGAGI. CDR3 length: 12 amino acids. CDR3 sequence: CASRTTGQPQHF. DNA of the CDR3: TGTGCCAGCAGAACGACGGGGCAGCCCCAGCATTTT.

This clonotype was seen at least ten times. The chain carries TRBV18 and TRBJ1-4, with D possibly TRBD1 on 5 matching bases. Germline CDR1 KGHSH, CDR2 LQKENI. The CDR3 length is 16 residues. The germline V and J ends were trimmed by 3 bases and 4 bases, with 15 bases remaining between them. The CDR3: CASSPDLKQGNEKLFF. In nucleotides, the CDR3 is TGTGCCAGCTCACCTGACCTAAAGCAGGGTAATGAAAAACTGTTTTTT.

In its sample, this clonotype was seen many times. In DNA form, the CDR3 reads TGTGCCAGTCGGACGTCAGCCTACGAGCAGTACTTC. It is translated as CASRTSAYEQYF. V gene TRBV27 combines with J gene TRBJ2-7, with unresolved D. This CDR3 contains 12 residues. The germline V gene has CDR1 MNHEY and CDR2 SMNVEV (reference sequence). The V and J ends lost 9 bases and 2 bases respectively, with 11 bases between them.

There are a few counts of this clonotype. The rearrangement joins TRBV3-1 to TRBJ1-6; 8 nucleotides line up with TRBD1. V dropped 2 bases and J dropped 10; count of bases not matched to a gene: 10. The CDR3 length is 16 residues. Germline values: CDR1 LGHDT, CDR2 YNNKEL (reference sequence). CDR3 loop: CASSQHGQGDISPLHF. The DNA for the CDR3 is TGTGCCAGCAGCCAACACGGACAGGGCGATATATCACCCCTCCACTTT.

This clonotype showed up just a few times. The V gene is TRBV12-3 or TRBV12-4, the J gene TRBJ2-1; the D gene is possibly TRBD1 (5 bases). V was trimmed by 7 bases and J by 0 bases, leaving 19 bases between them. This CDR3 contains 17 residues. CDR3 amino acids: CASIPQGLLSSYNEQFF. CDR3 coding DNA: TGTGCCAGCATTCCCCAGGGCCTACTGAGCTCCTACAATGAGCAGTTCTTC.

This chain connects TRBV5-1 to TRBJ2-3; TRBD2 is a possible D gene (6 bases). Germline CDR1 reads SGHRS; CDR2 reads YFSETQ. V was cut by 1 base and J by 5 bases, with 17 bases left in between. The CDR3 is 16 amino acids. CDR3 nucleotide sequence: TGCGCCAGCAGCTTGTCCCTGGACTACACAAAAGATACGCAGTATTTT. Translating it yields CASSLSLDYTKDTQYF.

This clonotype was observed a few times. The J gene is TRBJ2-1, the V gene TRBV30; 10 bases match TRBD2. Germline CDR1 is GTSNPN and CDR2 is SVGIG (reference sequence). V lost 2 bases to trimming and J lost 5 bases; unmatched junction nucleotides: 6. The CDR3 runs to 15 residues. The CDR3 reads CAWSTTSGTHNEQFF. CDR3 DNA: TGTGCCTGGAGTACAACTAGCGGGACCCACAATGAGCAGTTCTTC.

The chain uses TRBV5-4 and TRBJ2-1; 12 nucleotides line up with TRBD2. Germline V gene sequence: CDR1 SGHNT, CDR2 YYREEE (reference sequence). Trimming cost V 3 bases and J 8 bases; bases outside gene matches: 6. The CDR3 has 15 amino acids. CDR3 DNA: TGTGCCAGCAGCTCGCTAGCGGGGGGGTTCGATGAGCAGTTCTTC. Protein sequence: CASSSLAGGFDEQFF. The variable domain in full, with the rest retrieved from reference TRBV5-4 and TRBJ2-1, is ETGVTQSPTHLIKTRGQQVTLRCSSQSGHNTVSWYQQALGQGPQFIFQYYREEENGRGNFPPRFSGLQFPNYSSELNVNALELDDSALYLCASSSLAGGFDEQFFGPGTRLTVL.

This clonotype came up a few times. The chain has TRBV20-1 and TRBJ1-4; the D is unclear. CDR3 size: 15 residues. The V end was cut by 0 bases, the J end by 5 bases, with 13 bases between. The V gene's germline CDR1 is DFQATT and CDR2 SNEGSKA (reference sequence). Here the CDR3 DNA reads TGCAGTGCTAGAGATCTCGAGCAGGCAAATGAAAAACTGTTTTTT. This translates into CSARDLEQANEKLFF.

V gene TRBV5-5 combines with J gene TRBJ2-7, with D possibly being TRBD1 or TRBD2 (5 bases each). Germline lookup yields CDR1 SGHKS and CDR2 YYEKEE (reference sequence). V dropped 1 base and J dropped 2 bases, with 10 bases sitting between them. The CDR3 is 14 residues long. The CDR3 DNA sequence: TGTGCCAGCAGCTTGTTAGGGACGACCTACGAGCAGTACTTC. The encoded protein is CASSLLGTTYEQYF.

This clonotype has only a few counts. The chain links TRBV29-1 to TRBJ2-2; TRBD2 aligns across 7 bases. Unmatched junction bases numbered 11, after V lost 7 bases and J lost 3 bases. From germline, CDR1 is SQVTM and CDR2 ANQGSEA. This CDR3 spans 15 amino acids. CDR3 protein: CSATRTSLDTGELFF. CDR3 nucleotide sequence: TGCAGCGCAACCCGGACTAGTCTAGACACCGGGGAGCTGTTTTTT.

The chain employs TRBV7-9 and TRBJ1-1; no definite D call. Trimming removed 4 bases at V and 5 bases at J, with 14 bases between. The V gene's germline CDR1 is SEHNR and CDR2 FQNEAQ (reference sequence). This CDR3 region has 14 residues. CDR3 loop: CASSSLLENTEAFF. The CDR3 nucleotides are TGTGCCAGCAGCTCCTTGTTGGAAAATACTGAAGCTTTCTTT.

This chain joins TRBV3-1 and TRBJ2-1; D not resolved. Per the germline V gene, CDR1 is LGHDT and CDR2 is YNNKEL (reference sequence). V was clipped by 5 bases and J by 5 bases, with 13 bases between them. This CDR3 contains 14 residues. CDR3 nucleotides: TGTGCCAGCAGCGTCCTTTGGGCGGACAATGAGCAGTTCTTC. As protein: CASSVLWADNEQFF.

This sequence joins TRBV19 and TRBJ2-1, with TRBD1 identical over 8 bases. Germline trimming cut 7 bases from V and 8 bases from J; bases unmatched to any gene: 13. The CDR3 is 15 residues long. Germline loops: CDR1 LNHDA, CDR2 SQIVND (reference sequence). Here the CDR3 DNA reads TGTGCCAGTACCCTCCGGACAGGGACGTATGATGAGCAGTTCTTC. This translates into CASTLRTGTYDEQFF.

This clonotype was seen ten or more times. This chain links TRBV2 with TRBJ2-5; a possible D gene is TRBD2 (6 bases). Germline lookup yields CDR1 SNHLY and CDR2 FYNNEI. This CDR3 contains 13 residues. V shed 6 bases and J shed 1 base, with 9 bases lying between them. Here the CDR3 DNA reads TGTGCCAGCAGCCTTAGCGGCCAAGAGACCCAGTACTTC. This codes for CASSLSGQETQYF.

This clonotype was detected only a few times. The chain combines TRBV20-1 with TRBJ2-1; D unclear. With 0 bases removed from V and 7 bases from J, the gap between germline ends came to 7 bases. CDR3 length equals 12 residues. Germline loops: CDR1 DFQATT, CDR2 SNEGSKA (reference sequence). CDR3 residues: CSARDLVNEQFF. Here the CDR3 DNA reads TGCAGTGCTAGAGATCTAGTAAATGAGCAGTTCTTC.

This clonotype was seen a few times. The V call is TRBV12-5, the J call TRBJ2-5, with TRBD1 as a possible D gene (5 bases). The length of the CDR3 is 14 residues. The V gene lost 6 bases and the J gene lost 5 bases, with 16 bases spanning the gap. The germline V gene encodes CDR1 LGHNT and CDR2 FRNRAP. The CDR3 protein is CASGPPGFRETQYF. CDR3 DNA sequence: TGTGCTAGTGGCCCTCCAGGGTTTCGGGAGACCCAGTACTTC.

This clonotype was seen just once. The gene calls are TRBV6-5 and TRBJ1-2; D is undetermined. Germline assignment: CDR1 MNHEY and CDR2 SVGAGI. CDR3 size: 13 residues. V lost 7 bases to trimming and J lost 0 bases, with 9 bases between them. CDR3 protein: CASTLSANYGYTF. The CDR3 DNA reads as TGTGCCAGCACTTTATCGGCTAACTATGGCTACACCTTC.

This clonotype has just a few counts. V is TRBV18 and J is TRBJ2-2, with TRBD1 as a possible D gene (6 bases). The length of the CDR3 is 14 residues. The germline V and J ends were trimmed by 8 bases and 1 base, with 11 bases remaining between them. Germline V gene sequence: CDR1 KGHSH, CDR2 LQKENI. The CDR3 spells CASRRTENTGELFF. CDR3 coding DNA: TGTGCCAGCAGGCGGACAGAGAACACCGGGGAGCTGTTTTTT.

This chain links TRBV29-1 with TRBJ2-2, with D possibly TRBD2 on 6 matching bases. CDR1 and CDR2 (germline): SQVTM, ANQGSEA. Trimming left V 5 bases short and J 4 bases short, with 8 bases between. This CDR3 has 12 amino acids. This CDR3 reads CSVLAATGELFF. Written as DNA, the CDR3 is TGCAGCGTTTTAGCGGCCACCGGGGAGCTGTTTTTT.

The genes are TRBV5-6 and TRBJ2-7; maybe TRBD1 (6 bases). The CDR3 runs 15 residues. Germline V gene sequence: CDR1 SGHDT, CDR2 YYEEEE. The germline V and J ends were trimmed by 4 bases and 3 bases, with 17 bases remaining between them. CDR3 loop: CASSLETRGIYEQYF. CDR3 bases: TGTGCCAGCAGCCTAGAGACCAGGGGAATCTACGAGCAGTACTTC. Complete variable domain (other parts from reference TRBV5-6 and TRBJ2-7): DAGVTQSPTHLIKTRGQQVTLRCSPKSGHDTVSWYQQALGQGPQFIFQYYEEEERQRGNFPDRFSGHQFPNYSSELNVNALLLGDSALYLCASSLETRGIYEQYFGPGTRLTVT.

There are many counts of this clonotype. This CDR3 is CASSQDFGDTQYF. The CDR3 DNA sequence: TGTGCCAGCAGCCAAGATTTCGGGGATACGCAGTATTTT. The gene calls are TRBV3-1 and TRBJ2-3; unclear D gene. V was pared by 0 bases and J by 6 bases, with 7 bases between. The CDR3 runs 13 residues. Germline V gene sequence: CDR1 LGHDT, CDR2 YNNKEL (reference sequence).

This clonotype showed up just a few times. The CDR3 nucleotides read TGTGCCAGCAGAAGACAGGGGGTCCTTTCCTACGAGCAGTACTTC. Amino acid sequence: CASRRQGVLSYEQYF. The V and J genes are TRBV12-3 or TRBV12-4 and TRBJ2-7; 9 bases agree with TRBD1. Trimming removed 6 bases from V and 1 base from J; junction bases left unmatched: 7. CDR3 size: 15 residues.